The next 7 T cell receptor beta chains were all read from a single sample in a study of T cell repertoires in cytomegalovirus infection. TCRdb used MiXCR to reprocess the reads, holding one entry per CDR3 protein. This table holds tens of thousands of distinct CDR3 sequences, about 21% found once. What these receptors recognize is not known. This sample comprised CD8+ T cells from cultured PBMCs, obtained from culture after CMV antigen stimulation. Receptors originate from a human donor in good health (CMV status not recorded). Some clones in this sample may be carry-over from other donors' samples.

This chain links TRBV12-3 or TRBV12-4 with TRBJ1-6; D is unclear. V was trimmed by 8 bases and J by 0 bases, leaving 14 bases between them. The CDR3 consists of 16 residues. The DNA of the CDR3 is TGTGCCAGCTTCTCTTATGGGAGCTCCTATAATTCACCCCTCCACTTT. Translation: CASFSYGSSYNSPLHF.

The CDR3 loop is CASSWTGGTNNEQFF. CDR3 nucleotides: TGTGCCAGCAGCTGGACAGGGGGCACCAACAATGAGCAGTTCTTC. The rearrangement uses TRBV7-2 and TRBJ2-1; the match to TRBD1 covers 11 bases. The CDR3 spans 15 residues. Trimming removed 4 bases from V and 5 bases from J; junction bases left unmatched: 4. CDR1 and CDR2 (germline): SGHTA, FQGNSA.

The J gene is TRBJ1-1, the V gene TRBV19; D might be TRBD1 (6 bases). The germline V and J ends were trimmed by 5 bases and 6 bases, with 13 bases remaining between them. This CDR3 spans 13 amino acids. The germline V gene encodes CDR1 LNHDA and CDR2 SQIVND (reference sequence). This CDR3 reads CASSPGGGAEAFF. CDR3 nucleotides: TGTGCCAGTAGTCCCGGAGGGGGTGCTGAAGCTTTCTTT.

V and J are TRBV19 and TRBJ1-5, with a tentative D call TRBD1 (6 bases). V lost 4 bases to trimming and J lost 0 bases, with 16 bases between them. Per the germline V gene, CDR1 is LNHDA and CDR2 is SQIVND (reference sequence). This CDR3 has 17 amino acids. CDR3 loop: CASSKPYNRASNQPQHF. As DNA, the CDR3 is TGTGCCAGTAGTAAGCCCTACAACAGGGCTAGCAATCAGCCCCAGCATTTT.

This clonotype was seen a handful of times. Here the CDR3 reads CASGLSSYNQPQHF. In DNA form, the CDR3 reads TGTGCTAGTGGTTTGTCAAGCTATAATCAGCCCCAGCATTTT. The chain combines TRBV12-5 with TRBJ1-5; no reliable D call. Germline values: CDR1 LGHNT, CDR2 FRNRAP. The CDR3 is 14 residues long. V lost 2 bases and J 4 bases, leaving 9 bases between the germline ends.

The V call is TRBV6-2 or TRBV6-3, the J call TRBJ1-5; D not resolved. The CDR3 sequence is 16 residues long. Germline values: CDR1 MNHEY, CDR2 SVGEGT. V gave up 2 bases and J gave up 2 bases, with 13 bases separating them. CDR3 sequence (DNA): TGTGCCAGCAGTTACGTCAAGGGAGCGGGCAATCAGCCCCAGCATTTT. Encoded protein: CASSYVKGAGNQPQHF.

The chain has TRBV7-2 and TRBJ2-7; either TRBD1 or TRBD2 may fit D (6 bases each). CDR1 SGHTA and CDR2 FQGNSA come from the germline V gene. This CDR3 is 13 amino acids long. V dropped 4 bases and J dropped 12 bases, with 19 bases sitting between them. CDR3 amino acids: CASSSPGGESRYF. The CDR3 bases are TGTGCCAGCAGCTCACCCGGGGGCGAGAGTCGGTACTTC.